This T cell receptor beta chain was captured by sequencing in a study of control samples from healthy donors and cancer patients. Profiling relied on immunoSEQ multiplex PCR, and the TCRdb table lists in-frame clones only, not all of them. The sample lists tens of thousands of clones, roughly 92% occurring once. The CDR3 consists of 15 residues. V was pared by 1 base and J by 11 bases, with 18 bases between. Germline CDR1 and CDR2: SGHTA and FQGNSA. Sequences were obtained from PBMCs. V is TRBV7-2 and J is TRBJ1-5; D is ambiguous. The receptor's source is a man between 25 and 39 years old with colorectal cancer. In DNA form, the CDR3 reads TGTGCCAGCAGCTTAGGCCGGCAGGTGCAGTCGGCCCAGCATTTT. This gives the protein CASSLGRQVQSAQHF.